This T cell receptor (beta chain) was observed in a study of long-term antiretroviral therapy in people with HIV. At the survey level, the v3.0 immunoSEQ assay was run. TCRdb's copy holds only in-frame clones and misses some; the assay was immunoSEQ multiplex PCR. The sample has 30,000 to 40,000 clones, more than 95% seen once. The J segment lost 7 bases and the V segment lost 6 bases, leaving 12 bases of the junction unmatched. From germline, CDR1 is MNHEY and CDR2 SVGAGI. There are 15 residues in the CDR3. The chain is built from TRBV6-5 and TRBJ1-2, with 9 bases fitting TRBD1. Sequencing was performed on unsorted PBMCs, taken 6.9 years after starting antiretroviral therapy. This receptor was obtained from a man aged 25 to 45 with HIV. CDR3 nucleotides: TGTGCCAGCAGCTCGCACCAACAGGGGGCAGGTGGCTACACCTTC. Translating gives CASSSHQQGAGGYTF.